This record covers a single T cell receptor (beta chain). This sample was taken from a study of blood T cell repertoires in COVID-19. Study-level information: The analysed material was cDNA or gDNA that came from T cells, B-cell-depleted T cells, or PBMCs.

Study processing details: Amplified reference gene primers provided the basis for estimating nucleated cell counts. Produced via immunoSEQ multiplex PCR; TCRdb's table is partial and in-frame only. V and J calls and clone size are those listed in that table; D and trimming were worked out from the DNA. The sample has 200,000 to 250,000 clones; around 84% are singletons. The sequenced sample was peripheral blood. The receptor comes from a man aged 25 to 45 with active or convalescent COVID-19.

The CDR3 DNA reads as TGTGCCAGTAGCCAGGACAGCCTTAATGAAAAACTGTTTTTT. Translating gives CASSQDSLNEKLFF. V is TRBV19 and J is TRBJ1-4; D might be TRBD1 (6 bases). The CDR3 loop spans 14 amino acids. From germline, CDR1 is LNHDA and CDR2 SQIVND (reference sequence). Trimming cost V 6 bases and J 4 bases, with 12 bases left between them. Variable domain in full (rest from reference TRBV19 and TRBJ1-4): DGGITQSPKYLFRKEGQNVTLSCEQNLNHDAMYWYRQDPGQGLRLIYYSQIVNDFQKGDIAEGYSVSREKKESFPLTVTSAQKNPTAFYLCASSQDSLNEKLFFGSGTQLSVL.